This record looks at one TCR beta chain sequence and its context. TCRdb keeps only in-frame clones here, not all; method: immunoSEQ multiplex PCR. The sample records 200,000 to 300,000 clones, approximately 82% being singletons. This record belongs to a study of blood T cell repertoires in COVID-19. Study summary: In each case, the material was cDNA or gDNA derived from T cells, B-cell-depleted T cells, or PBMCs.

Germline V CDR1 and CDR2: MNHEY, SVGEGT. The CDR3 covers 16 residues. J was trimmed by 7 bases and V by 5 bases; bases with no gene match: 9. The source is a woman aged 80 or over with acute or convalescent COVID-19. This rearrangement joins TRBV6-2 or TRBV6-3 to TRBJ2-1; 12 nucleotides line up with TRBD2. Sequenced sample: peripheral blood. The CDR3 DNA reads TGTGCCAGCAGTCCCTCTAGCGGGGGGGCTGATAATGAGCAGTTCTTC. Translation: CASSPSSGGADNEQFF.